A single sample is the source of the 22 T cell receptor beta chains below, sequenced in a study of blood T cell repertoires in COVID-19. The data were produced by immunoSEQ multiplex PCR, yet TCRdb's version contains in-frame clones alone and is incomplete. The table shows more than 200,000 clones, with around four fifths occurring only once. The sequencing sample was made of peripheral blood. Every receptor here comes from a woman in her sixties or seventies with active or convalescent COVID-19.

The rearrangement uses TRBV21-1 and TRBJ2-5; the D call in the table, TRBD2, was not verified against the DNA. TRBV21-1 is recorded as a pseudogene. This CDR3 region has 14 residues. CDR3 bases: TGTGCCGTTCCCCTAGCGGGGGGGCAAGAGACCCAGTACTTC. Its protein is CAVPLAGGQETQYF.

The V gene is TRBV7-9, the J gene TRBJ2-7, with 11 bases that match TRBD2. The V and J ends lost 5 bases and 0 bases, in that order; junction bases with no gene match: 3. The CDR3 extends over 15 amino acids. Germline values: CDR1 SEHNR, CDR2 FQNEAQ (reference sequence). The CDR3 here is CASSTTSGISYEQYF. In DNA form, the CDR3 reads TGTGCCAGCAGCACGACTAGCGGGATCTCCTACGAGCAGTACTTC.

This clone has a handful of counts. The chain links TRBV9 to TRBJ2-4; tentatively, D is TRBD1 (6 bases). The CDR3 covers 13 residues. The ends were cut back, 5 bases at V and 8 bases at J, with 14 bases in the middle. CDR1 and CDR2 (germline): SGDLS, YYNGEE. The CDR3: CASSNRARDIQYF. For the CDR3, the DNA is TGTGCCAGCAGTAACAGGGCGCGTGACATTCAGTACTTC.

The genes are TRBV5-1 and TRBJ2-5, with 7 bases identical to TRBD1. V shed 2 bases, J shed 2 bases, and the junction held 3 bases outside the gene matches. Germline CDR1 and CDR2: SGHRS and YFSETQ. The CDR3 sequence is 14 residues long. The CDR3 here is CASSFGDSQETQYF. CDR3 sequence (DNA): TGCGCCAGCAGCTTCGGGGACAGTCAAGAGACCCAGTACTTC.

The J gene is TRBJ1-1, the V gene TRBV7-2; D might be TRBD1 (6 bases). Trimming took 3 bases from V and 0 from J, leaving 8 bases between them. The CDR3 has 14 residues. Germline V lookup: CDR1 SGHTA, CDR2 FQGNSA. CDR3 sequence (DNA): TGTGCCAGCAGCTTCGGGACACTGAACACTGAAGCTTTCTTT. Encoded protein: CASSFGTLNTEAFF.

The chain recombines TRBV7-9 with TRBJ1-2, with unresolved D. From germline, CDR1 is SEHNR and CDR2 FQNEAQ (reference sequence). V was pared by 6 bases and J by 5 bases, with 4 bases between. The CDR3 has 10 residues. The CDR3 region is CASSSYGYTF. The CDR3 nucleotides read TGTGCCAGCAGTTCTTATGGCTACACCTTC.

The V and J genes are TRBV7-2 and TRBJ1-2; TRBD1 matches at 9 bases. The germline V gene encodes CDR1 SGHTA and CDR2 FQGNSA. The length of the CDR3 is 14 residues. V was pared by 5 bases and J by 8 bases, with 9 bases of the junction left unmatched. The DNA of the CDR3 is TGTGCCAGCAGCCCCCAGGGACAGGGCACCGGCTACACCTTC. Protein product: CASSPQGQGTGYTF. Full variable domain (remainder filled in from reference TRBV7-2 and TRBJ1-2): GAGVSQSPSNKVTEKGKDVELRCDPISGHTALYWYRQSLGQGLEFLIYFQGNSAPDKSGLPSDRFSAERTGGSVSTLTIQRTQQEDSAVYLCASSPQGQGTGYTFGSGTRLTVV.

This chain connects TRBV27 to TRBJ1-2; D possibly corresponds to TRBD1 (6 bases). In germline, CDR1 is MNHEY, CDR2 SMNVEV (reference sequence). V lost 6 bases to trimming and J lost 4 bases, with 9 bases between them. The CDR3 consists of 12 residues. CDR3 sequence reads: CASRDSFYGYTF. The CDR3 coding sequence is TGTGCCAGCAGGGACAGCTTCTATGGCTACACCTTC.

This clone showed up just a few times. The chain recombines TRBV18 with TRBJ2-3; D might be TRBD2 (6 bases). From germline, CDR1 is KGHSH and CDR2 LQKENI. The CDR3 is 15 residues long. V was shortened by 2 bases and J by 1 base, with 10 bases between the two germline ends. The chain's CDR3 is CASSPLTGGTDTQYF. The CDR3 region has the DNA TGTGCCAGCTCACCATTGACGGGAGGCACAGATACGCAGTATTTT.

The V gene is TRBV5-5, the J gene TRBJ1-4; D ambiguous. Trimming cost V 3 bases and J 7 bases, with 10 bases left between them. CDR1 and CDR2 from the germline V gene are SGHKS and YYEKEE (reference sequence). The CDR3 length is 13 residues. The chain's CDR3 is CASSSTGSEKLFF. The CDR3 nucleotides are TGTGCCAGCAGCTCGACCGGGAGTGAAAAACTGTTTTTT.

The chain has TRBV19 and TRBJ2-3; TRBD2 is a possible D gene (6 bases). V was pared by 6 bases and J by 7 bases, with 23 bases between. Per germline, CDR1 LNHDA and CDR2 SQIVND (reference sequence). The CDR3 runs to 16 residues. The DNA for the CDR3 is TGTGCCAGTAGCCCTACCTGGGGAGGTAATATAAATACGCAGTATTTT. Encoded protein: CASSPTWGGNINTQYF. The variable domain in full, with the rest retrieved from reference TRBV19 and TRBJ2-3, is DGGITQSPKYLFRKEGQNVTLSCEQNLNHDAMYWYRQDPGQGLRLIYYSQIVNDFQKGDIAEGYSVSREKKESFPLTVTSAQKNPTAFYLCASSPTWGGNINTQYFGPGTRLTVL.

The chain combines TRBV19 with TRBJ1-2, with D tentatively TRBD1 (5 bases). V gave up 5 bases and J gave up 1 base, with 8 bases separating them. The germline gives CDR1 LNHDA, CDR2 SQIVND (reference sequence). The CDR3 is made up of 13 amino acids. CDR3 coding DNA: TGTGCCAGTAGTGGCAGGGTTAACTATGGCTACACCTTC. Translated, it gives CASSGRVNYGYTF.

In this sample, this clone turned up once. In DNA, the CDR3 is TGTGCCAGCAGGGTCCGGAATGAAAAACTGTTTTTT. Protein sequence: CASRVRNEKLFF. The chain couples TRBV28 to TRBJ1-4; D gene uncertain. Trimming cost V 6 bases and J 5 bases, with 7 bases left between them. The germline V gene encodes CDR1 MDHEN and CDR2 SYDVKM. CDR3 size: 12 residues.

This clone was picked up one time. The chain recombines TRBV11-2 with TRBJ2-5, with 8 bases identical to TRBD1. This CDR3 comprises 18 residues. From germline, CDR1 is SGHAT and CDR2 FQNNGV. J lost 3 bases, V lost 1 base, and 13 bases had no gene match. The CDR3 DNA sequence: TGTGCCAGCAGCTTAGCTCAGGGGGCAGGCAGGATGGAAGAGACCCAGTACTTC. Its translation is CASSLAQGAGRMEETQYF. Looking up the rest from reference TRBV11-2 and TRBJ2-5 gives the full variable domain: EAGVAQSPRYKIIEKRQSVAFWCNPISGHATLYWYQQILGQGPKLLIQFQNNGVVDDSQLPKDRFSAERLKGVDSTLKIQPAKLEDSAVYLCASSLAQGAGRMEETQYFGPGTRLLVL.

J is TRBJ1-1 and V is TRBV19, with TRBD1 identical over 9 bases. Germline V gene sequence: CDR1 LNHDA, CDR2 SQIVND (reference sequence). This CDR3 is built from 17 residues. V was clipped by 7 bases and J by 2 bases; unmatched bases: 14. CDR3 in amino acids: CASTPGQGLAINTEAFF. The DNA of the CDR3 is TGTGCCAGTACTCCGGGACAGGGTTTAGCGATCAACACTGAAGCTTTCTTT.

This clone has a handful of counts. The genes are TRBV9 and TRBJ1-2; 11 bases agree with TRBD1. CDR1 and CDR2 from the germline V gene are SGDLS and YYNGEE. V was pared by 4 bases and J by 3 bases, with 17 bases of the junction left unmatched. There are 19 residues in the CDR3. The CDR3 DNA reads TGTGCCAGCAGCCTCCGGGCAGGGACAGGGGGGAGTCTCTACTATGGCTACACCTTC. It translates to CASSLRAGTGGSLYYGYTF.

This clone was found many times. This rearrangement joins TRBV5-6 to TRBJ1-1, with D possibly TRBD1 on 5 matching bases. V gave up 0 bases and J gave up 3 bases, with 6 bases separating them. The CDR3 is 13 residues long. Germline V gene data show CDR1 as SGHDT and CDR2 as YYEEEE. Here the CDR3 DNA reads TGTGCCAGCAGCTTGGAGGGGCACACTGAAGCTTTCTTT. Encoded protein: CASSLEGHTEAFF.

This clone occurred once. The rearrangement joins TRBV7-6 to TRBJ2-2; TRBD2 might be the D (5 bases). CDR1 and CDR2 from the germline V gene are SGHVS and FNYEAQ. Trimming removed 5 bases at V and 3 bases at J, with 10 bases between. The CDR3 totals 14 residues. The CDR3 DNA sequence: TGTGCCAGCAGCACTCCGGGATACACCGGGGAGCTGTTTTTT. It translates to CASSTPGYTGELFF.

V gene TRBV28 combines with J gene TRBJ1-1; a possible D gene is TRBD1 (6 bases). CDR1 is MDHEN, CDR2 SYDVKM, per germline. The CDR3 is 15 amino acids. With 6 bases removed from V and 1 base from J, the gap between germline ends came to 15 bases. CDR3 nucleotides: TGTGCCAGCAGAAATACAGGGAAAGGGAACACTGAAGCTTTCTTT. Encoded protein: CASRNTGKGNTEAFF.

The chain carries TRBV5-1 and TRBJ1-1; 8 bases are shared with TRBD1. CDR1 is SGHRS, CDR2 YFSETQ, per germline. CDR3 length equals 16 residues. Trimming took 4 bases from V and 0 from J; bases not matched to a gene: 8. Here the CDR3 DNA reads TGCGCCAGCAGCCTAGGGACAGGCGGAATGAACACTGAAGCTTTCTTT. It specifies CASSLGTGGMNTEAFF.

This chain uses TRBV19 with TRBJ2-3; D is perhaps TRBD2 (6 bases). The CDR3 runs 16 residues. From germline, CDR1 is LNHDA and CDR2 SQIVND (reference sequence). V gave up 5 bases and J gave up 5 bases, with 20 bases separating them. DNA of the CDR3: TGTGCCAGTAGTTCGCTCGGGACTTACCAGGGAGATACGCAGTATTTT. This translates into CASSSLGTYQGDTQYF.

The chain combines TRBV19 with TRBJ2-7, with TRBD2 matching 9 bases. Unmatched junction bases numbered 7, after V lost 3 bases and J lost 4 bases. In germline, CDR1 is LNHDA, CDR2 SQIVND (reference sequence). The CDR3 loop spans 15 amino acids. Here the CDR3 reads CASSIVAGEVYEQYF. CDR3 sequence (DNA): TGTGCCAGTAGTATTGTAGCGGGAGAAGTTTACGAGCAGTACTTC. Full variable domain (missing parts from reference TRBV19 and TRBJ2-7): DGGITQSPKYLFRKEGQNVTLSCEQNLNHDAMYWYRQDPGQGLRLIYYSQIVNDFQKGDIAEGYSVSREKKESFPLTVTSAQKNPTAFYLCASSIVAGEVYEQYFGPGTRLTVT.